The next 2 T cell receptor beta chains were all read from a single sample in a study of early T cells in non-severe SARS-CoV-2 infection. Each CDR3 protein gets one entry after TCRdb re-called the 5' RACE reads with MiXCR. In the table there are under 45,000 distinct CDR3 sequences, about a tenth of which are singletons. The source material was whole blood. Receptors originate from an adult who was a healthcare worker with PCR-confirmed SARS-CoV-2 infection or an uninfected control (not recorded which).

This clonotype was found a few times. V usage is TRBV5-1 and J usage is TRBJ1-1, with D perhaps matching TRBD1 (5 bases). CDR3 length: 14 residues. Germline V gene data show CDR1 as SGHRS and CDR2 as YFSETQ. Trimming shortened V by 7 bases and J by 8 bases, and 21 bases separated the two germline ends. CDR3 in DNA: TGCGCCAGCGTTGATACGGCGGGGGTCCAAGAAGCTTTCTTT. As protein: CASVDTAGVQEAFF.

The chain links TRBV5-4 to TRBJ1-1; tentative D call: TRBD1 (6 bases). The V gene lost 3 bases and the J gene lost 3 bases, with 12 bases spanning the gap. Germline CDR1 is SGHNT and CDR2 is YYREEE (reference sequence). CDR3 length: 14 amino acids. The CDR3 here is CASSSQGRDTEAFF. The CDR3 coding sequence is TGTGCCAGCAGCTCACAGGGTAGGGACACTGAAGCTTTCTTT.